The rows below give T cell receptor beta chains drawn from one sample of a study of T cells after posttransplantation cyclophosphamide. The table came from immunoSEQ multiplex PCR; TCRdb's copy has only in-frame clones and leaves some out. The specimen gives under 9,000 clones without singletons; the ten biggest hold 45% to 65%. Sequencing was performed on PBMCs, taken after allogeneic stem cell transplant with posttransplant cyclophosphamide. These receptor sequences come from a male patient in his fifties who received an allogeneic stem cell transplant from an unrelated donor, was CMV-positive, and had acute GVHD only. Some of these T cells may belong to the graft donor. Each CDR3 is given with its conserved first and last residue. D genes are given only for firm matches. Not every row has a clone size; where given, it reads once, few, many or a size class.

D gene: TRBD2; J gene: TRBJ2-3; V gene: TRBV10-1; clone size: large; CDR3 DNA: TGCGCCAGCAGCCAGACTAGCGGAACCACAGATACGCAGTATTTT; CDR3 protein: CASSQTSGTTDTQYF
D gene: TRBD1; J gene: TRBJ1-1; V gene: TRBV27; clone size: NA; CDR3 DNA: TGTGCCAGCAGTTCCCACAGGGGGCTTGGCCTCATGAACACTGAAGCTTTCTTT; CDR3 protein: CASSSHRGLGLMNTEAFF
D gene: NA; J gene: TRBJ2-1; V gene: TRBV5-6; clone size: NA; CDR3 DNA: TGTGCCAGCAGACGGGACCAGGGGCGAGTGAATGAGCAGTTCTTC; CDR3 protein: CASRRDQGRVNEQFF
D gene: NA; J gene: TRBJ1-2; V gene: TRBV7-2; clone size: many; CDR3 DNA: TGTGCCAGCAGCTCCCGGACAGACTACACCTTC; CDR3 protein: CASSSRTDYTF
D gene: TRBD2; J gene: TRBJ2-7; V gene: TRBV6-6; clone size: many; CDR3 DNA: TGTGCCAGCAGCAATAGCGGGAGGGCCCACGAGCAGTACTTC; CDR3 protein: CASSNSGRAHEQYF
D gene: NA; J gene: TRBJ2-6; V gene: TRBV19; clone size: many; CDR3 DNA: TGTGCCACCGGGGGTTGGTCAGGGCTCGCTGGGGCCAACGTCCTGACTTTC; CDR3 protein: CATGGWSGLAGANVLTF
D gene: NA; J gene: TRBJ2-5; V gene: TRBV6-4; clone size: many; CDR3 DNA: TGTGCCAGCAGTGAGGAAGGGGGAAGTGAGACCCAGTACTTC; CDR3 protein: CASSEEGGSETQYF
D gene: TRBD1; J gene: TRBJ2-6; V gene: TRBV5-1; clone size: few; CDR3 DNA: TGCGCCAGCAGCCAAGGACAGGGGGGGGGTTCTGGGGCCAACGTCCTGACTTTC; CDR3 protein: CASSQGQGGGSGANVLTF
D gene: TRBD1; J gene: TRBJ2-5; V gene: TRBV7-3; clone size: NA; CDR3 DNA: TGTGCCAGCAGCTTGACAGGGGGCCCACAAGAGACCCAGTACTTC; CDR3 protein: CASSLTGGPQETQYF
D gene: TRBD1; J gene: TRBJ2-7; V gene: TRBV19; clone size: many; CDR3 DNA: TGTGCCAGTAGTAGGACAGGGTTCCACGAGCAGTACTTC; CDR3 protein: CASSRTGFHEQYF
D gene: NA; J gene: TRBJ2-7; V gene: TRBV2; clone size: NA; CDR3 DNA: TGTGCCAGCAGTGCAGGCAGTTTCTACGAGCAGTACTTC; CDR3 protein: CASSAGSFYEQYF
D gene: TRBD1; J gene: TRBJ1-3; V gene: TRBV7-9; clone size: many; CDR3 DNA: TGTGCCAGCAGGCCCAATATACAGGGGGACTCTGGAAACACCATATATTTT; CDR3 protein: CASRPNIQGDSGNTIYF
D gene: NA; J gene: TRBJ2-3; V gene: TRBV7-3; clone size: NA; CDR3 DNA: TGTGCCAGCAGTCCCGGCCAGGGGGGCACGCAGTATTTT; CDR3 protein: CASSPGQGGTQYF
D gene: NA; J gene: TRBJ2-4; V gene: TRBV19; clone size: many; CDR3 DNA: TGTGCCAGTAAGGAGGGTTCCTTAGCCAAAAACATTCAGTACTTC; CDR3 protein: CASKEGSLAKNIQYF
D gene: NA; J gene: TRBJ2-3; V gene: TRBV7-9; clone size: medium-sized; CDR3 DNA: TGTGCCAGCAGCCCCCAAGCGAGCACAGATACGCAGTATTTT; CDR3 protein: CASSPQASTDTQYF
D gene: NA; J gene: TRBJ2-1; V gene: TRBV7-9; clone size: few; CDR3 DNA: TGTGCCAGCAGCTTATCGCAGGGTAGTGGAGCTGAGCAGTTCTTC; CDR3 protein: CASSLSQGSGAEQFF
D gene: NA; J gene: TRBJ2-5; V gene: TRBV30; clone size: NA; CDR3 DNA: TGTGCCTGGAGAATGCAGCGAAGCCTCCAAGAGACCCAGTACTTC; CDR3 protein: CAWRMQRSLQETQYF
D gene: TRBD2; J gene: TRBJ2-7; V gene: TRBV5-1; clone size: many; CDR3 DNA: TGCGCCAGCAGCCCTGTGGCTAGCGGAGCCTACGAGCAGTACTTC; CDR3 protein: CASSPVASGAYEQYF
D gene: NA; J gene: TRBJ2-1; V gene: TRBV7-9; clone size: many; CDR3 DNA: TGTGCCAGCAGCTTGGGTCAACTAGCAAGTAGCTACAATGAGCAGTTCTTC; CDR3 protein: CASSLGQLASSYNEQFF
D gene: NA; J gene: TRBJ1-4; V gene: TRBV4-1; clone size: many; CDR3 DNA: TGCGCCAGCAGCCTCCCCCCGGGAGCAACTAATGAAAAACTGTTTTTT; CDR3 protein: CASSLPPGATNEKLFF
D gene: TRBD2; J gene: TRBJ2-1; V gene: TRBV28; clone size: many; CDR3 DNA: TGTGCCAGCAGTGACCCCAGGGCTAGCGGAGATCTAAAATACAATGAGCAGTTCTTC; CDR3 protein: CASSDPRASGDLKYNEQFF